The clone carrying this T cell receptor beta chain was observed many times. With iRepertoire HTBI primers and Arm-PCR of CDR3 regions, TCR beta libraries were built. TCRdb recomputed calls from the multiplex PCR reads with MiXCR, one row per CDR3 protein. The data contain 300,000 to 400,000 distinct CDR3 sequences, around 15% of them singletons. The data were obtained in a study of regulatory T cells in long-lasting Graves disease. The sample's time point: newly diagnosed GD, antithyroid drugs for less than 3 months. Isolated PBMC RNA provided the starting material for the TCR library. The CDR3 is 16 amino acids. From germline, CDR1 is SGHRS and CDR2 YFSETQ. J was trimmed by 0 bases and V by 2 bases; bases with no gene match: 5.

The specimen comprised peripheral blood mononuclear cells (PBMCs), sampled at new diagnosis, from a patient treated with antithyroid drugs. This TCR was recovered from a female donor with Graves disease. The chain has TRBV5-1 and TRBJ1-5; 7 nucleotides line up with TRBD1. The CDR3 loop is CASSLGTDNSNQPQHF. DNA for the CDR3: TGCGCCAGCAGCTTAGGGACAGATAATAGCAATCAGCCCCAGCATTTT.